The sample holds many counts of the clone carrying this T cell receptor (beta chain). Antigen: not known. This entry belongs to a study of T cell repertoires in cytomegalovirus infection. The wider study: Researchers turned to recently identified HLA-C-restricted CMV epitopes as well as well-studied HLA-B-restricted ones. Whole-study findings and limits: The ex vivo response showed dominance by HLA-C-restricted CMV-specific TCR beta clonotypes. The study identified carriers of CMV plus the relevant HLA from cumulative public TCR beta family frequency.

Trimming removed 5 bases from V and 0 bases from J, with 14 bases in between. The CDR3 runs 17 residues. Germline-derived CDR1 and CDR2 are SEHNR and FQNEAQ (reference sequence). TCRdb called the reads again in MiXCR, with one record for every CDR3 protein. The sample contains roughly 120,000 distinct CDR3 sequences, 25% to 35% of which appear only once. This receptor was identified in a human donor in good health (CMV status not recorded). Some clones in this sample may be carry-over from other donors' samples. This specimen was CD8+ T cells from cultured PBMCs, taken from culture after CMV antigen stimulation. The chain uses TRBV7-9 and TRBJ2-6; D is possibly TRBD1 (6 bases). DNA of the CDR3: TGTGCCAGCAGCGTACGACAGGCCGACTCTGGGGCCAACGTCCTGACTTTC. Translating it yields CASSVRQADSGANVLTF.